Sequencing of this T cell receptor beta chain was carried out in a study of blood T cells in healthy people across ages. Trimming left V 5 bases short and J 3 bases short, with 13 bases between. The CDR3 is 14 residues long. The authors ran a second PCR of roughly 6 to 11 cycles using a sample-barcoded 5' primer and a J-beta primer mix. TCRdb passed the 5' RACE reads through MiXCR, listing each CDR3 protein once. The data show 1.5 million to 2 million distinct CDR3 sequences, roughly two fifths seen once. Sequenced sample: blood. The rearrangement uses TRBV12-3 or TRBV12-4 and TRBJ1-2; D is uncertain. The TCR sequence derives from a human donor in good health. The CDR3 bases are TGTGCCAGCAGTCCCTCCGGGAACTACTATGGCTACACCTTC. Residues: CASSPSGNYYGYTF.